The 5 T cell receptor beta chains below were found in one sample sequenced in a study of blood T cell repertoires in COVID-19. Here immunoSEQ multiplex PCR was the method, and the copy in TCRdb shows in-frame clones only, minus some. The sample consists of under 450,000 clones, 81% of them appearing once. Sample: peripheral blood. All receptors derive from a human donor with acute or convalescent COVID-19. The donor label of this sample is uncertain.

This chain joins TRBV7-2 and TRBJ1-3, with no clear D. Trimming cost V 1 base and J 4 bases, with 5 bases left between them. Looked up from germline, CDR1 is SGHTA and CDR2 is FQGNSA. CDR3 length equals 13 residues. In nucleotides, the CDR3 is TGTGCCAGCAGCTTAGGTGTAGGAAACACCATATATTTT. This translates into CASSLGVGNTIYF.

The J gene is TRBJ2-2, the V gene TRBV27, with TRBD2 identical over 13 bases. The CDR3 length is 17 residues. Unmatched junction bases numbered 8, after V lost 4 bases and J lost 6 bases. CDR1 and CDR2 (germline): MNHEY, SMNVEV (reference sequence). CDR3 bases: TGTGCCAGCAGTTCCCGACTAGCGGGGGGCCCCTCCGGGGAGCTGTTTTTT. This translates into CASSSRLAGGPSGELFF.

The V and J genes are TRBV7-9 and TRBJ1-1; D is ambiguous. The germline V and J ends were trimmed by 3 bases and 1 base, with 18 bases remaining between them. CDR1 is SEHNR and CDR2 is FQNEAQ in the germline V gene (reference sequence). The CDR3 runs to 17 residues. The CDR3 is CASSFRPQEKPNTEAFF. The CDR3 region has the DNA TGTGCCAGCAGCTTTCGCCCCCAGGAAAAGCCGAACACTGAAGCTTTCTTT.

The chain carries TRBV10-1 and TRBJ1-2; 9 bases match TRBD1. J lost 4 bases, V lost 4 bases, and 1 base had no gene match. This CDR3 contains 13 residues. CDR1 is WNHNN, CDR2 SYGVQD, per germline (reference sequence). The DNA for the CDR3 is TGCGCCAGCAGTGCGGGACAGGGCTATGGCTACACCTTC. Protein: CASSAGQGYGYTF.

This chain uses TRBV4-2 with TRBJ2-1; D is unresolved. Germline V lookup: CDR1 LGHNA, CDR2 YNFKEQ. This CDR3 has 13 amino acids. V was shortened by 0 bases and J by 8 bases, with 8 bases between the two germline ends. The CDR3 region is CASSQESYHEQFF. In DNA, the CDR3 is TGTGCCAGCAGCCAAGAGAGCTATCATGAGCAGTTCTTC.